These 17 T cell receptor beta chains were sequenced from one sample in a study of OX40 agonist ivuxolimab in advanced cancers. Assay: immunoSEQ multiplex PCR; the TCRdb copy retains only in-frame clones and omits some. The sample carries 22,000 or so clones, around 85% recorded once. The source was CD4+ or CD8+ T cells sorted from blood, collected in a trial of the OX40 agonist ivuxolimab. The source of these receptors is an adult with an advanced solid tumor such as melanoma, head and neck, liver or kidney cancer.

The chain uses TRBV19 and TRBJ2-1, with D possibly matching TRBD2 (6 bases). The V gene's germline CDR1 is LNHDA and CDR2 SQIVND (reference sequence). Trimming stripped 5 bases from V and 0 bases from J, with 8 bases between. This CDR3 is 14 amino acids long. The CDR3 region has the DNA TGTGCCAGTAGTGCGGGAAACTCCTACAATGAGCAGTTCTTC. Amino acid sequence: CASSAGNSYNEQFF.

The V gene is TRBV10-3, the J gene TRBJ2-4; D might be TRBD2 (6 bases). Germline V gene sequence: CDR1 ENHRY, CDR2 SYGVKD. Trimming stripped 3 bases from V and 4 bases from J, with 19 bases between. The CDR3 extends over 17 amino acids. CDR3 sequence reads: CAISDPGTPGPKNIQYF. The CDR3 bases are TGTGCCATCAGTGACCCCGGGACTCCGGGCCCGAAAAACATTCAGTACTTC.

The CDR3 sequence is CASSLVPGSYTDTQYF. The CDR3 coding sequence is TGTGCCAGCAGCTTAGTGCCGGGGTCTTACACAGATACGCAGTATTTT. V usage is TRBV7-2 and J usage is TRBJ2-3; weak D call: TRBD2 (5 bases). Germline assignment: CDR1 SGHTA and CDR2 FQGNSA. V was pared by 1 base and J by 2 bases, with 13 bases between. The CDR3 has 16 residues.

V usage is TRBV7-8 and J usage is TRBJ2-1, with 10 bases lining up with TRBD2. The germline V gene encodes CDR1 SGHVS and CDR2 FQNEAQ. CDR3 length: 17 amino acids. The V gene end was trimmed by 5 bases and the J gene end by 4 bases; junction bases not matched to a gene: 11. CDR3 sequence reads: CASSPLAGVLPYNEQFF. CDR3 coding DNA: TGTGCCAGCAGCCCCCTAGCGGGAGTCCTGCCTTACAATGAGCAGTTCTTC.

The gene calls are TRBV4-1 and TRBJ1-3, with D perhaps TRBD1 (6 bases). Trimming took 5 bases from V and 4 from J, leaving 15 bases between them. CDR3 size: 15 residues. In germline, CDR1 is MGHRA, CDR2 YSYEKL. Here the CDR3 DNA reads TGCGCCAGCAGCACAGGGCGGGGATTCGGAAACACCATATATTTT. Encoded protein: CASSTGRGFGNTIYF.

The rearrangement links TRBV10-3 to TRBJ2-5; D is unresolved. This CDR3 has 13 residues. Per germline, CDR1 ENHRY and CDR2 SYGVKD. Trimming cost V 5 bases and J 4 bases, with 11 bases left between them. The CDR3 DNA reads as TGTGCCATCAGTCGCTCGGAAGGAGAGACCCAGTACTTC. Translating gives CAISRSEGETQYF.

The chain combines TRBV7-8 with TRBJ2-7; the match to TRBD2 covers 12 bases. The CDR3 is made up of 15 amino acids. Per the germline V gene, CDR1 is SGHVS and CDR2 is FQNEAQ. The J segment lost 3 bases and the V segment lost 1 base, leaving 1 base of the junction unmatched. The CDR3 bases are TGTGCCAGCAGCTTAGGACTAGCGGGAGTCTACGAGCAGTACTTC. It codes for CASSLGLAGVYEQYF.

This clone has a handful of counts. V and J are TRBV19 and TRBJ2-1; 8 bases agree with TRBD2. Trimming removed 5 bases from V and 4 bases from J; junction bases left unmatched: 7. The CDR3 has 15 amino acids. Germline CDR1 and CDR2: LNHDA and SQIVND (reference sequence). This CDR3 reads CASSATSGEYNEQFF. Here the CDR3 DNA reads TGTGCCAGTAGTGCCACTAGCGGAGAATACAATGAGCAGTTCTTC. Combining the CDR3 with reference TRBV19 and TRBJ2-1 gives the whole variable domain DGGITQSPKYLFRKEGQNVTLSCEQNLNHDAMYWYRQDPGQGLRLIYYSQIVNDFQKGDIAEGYSVSREKKESFPLTVTSAQKNPTAFYLCASSATSGEYNEQFFGPGTRLTVL.

The table lists this clone with a count of one. The gene calls are TRBV28 and TRBJ2-7; D perhaps matches TRBD2 (5 bases). Trimming shortened V by 8 bases and J by 3 bases, and 14 bases separated the two germline ends. Per germline, CDR1 MDHEN and CDR2 SYDVKM. The CDR3 is 13 amino acids. Written as DNA, the CDR3 is TGTGCCAGCGCCCTGCGGGTACTCTACGAGCAGTACTTC. Its protein product is CASALRVLYEQYF.

This chain joins TRBV6-4 and TRBJ2-3; the match to TRBD2 covers 13 bases. After removal of 1 base from V and 7 bases from J, the junction contained 5 bases not matched to a gene. The CDR3 spans 16 residues. Germline assignment: CDR1 MRHNA and CDR2 SNTAGT. CDR3 DNA sequence: TGTGCCAGCAGTGACTGGGGGACTAGCGGGAAGCATACGCAGTATTTT. Protein sequence: CASSDWGTSGKHTQYF.

The V call is TRBV27, the J call TRBJ1-1, with D uncertain. The CDR3 consists of 13 residues. The germline CDR1 and CDR2 sequences are MNHEY and SMNVEV (reference sequence). V was trimmed by 5 bases and J by 1 base, leaving 8 bases between them. CDR3 nucleotide sequence: TGTGCCAGCAGTCCGTCGAAGAACACTGAAGCTTTCTTT. Residues: CASSPSKNTEAFF.

The chain uses TRBV4-3 and TRBJ1-5; 10 positions match TRBD1. CDR1 is LGHNA and CDR2 is YSLEER in the germline V gene. V dropped 0 bases and J dropped 11; count of bases not matched to a gene: 4. CDR3 length: 14 residues. The CDR3 reads CASSQDSGTGAQHF. As DNA, the CDR3 is TGCGCCAGCAGCCAAGATAGTGGGACAGGGGCCCAGCATTTT.

This chain links TRBV2 with TRBJ1-4; D gene unclear. This CDR3 has 13 residues. Looked up from germline, CDR1 is SNHLY and CDR2 is FYNNEI. V shed 7 bases and J shed 4 bases, with 10 bases lying between them. This chain's CDR3 is CASTPWRNEKLFF. The CDR3 DNA is TGTGCCAGCACCCCTTGGCGTAATGAAAAACTGTTTTTT.

This chain links TRBV27 with TRBJ2-3, with TRBD2 as a possible D gene (7 bases). Trimming stripped 1 base from V and 4 bases from J, with 12 bases between. Germline V gene data show CDR1 as MNHEY and CDR2 as SMNVEV (reference sequence). This CDR3 region has 15 residues. The CDR3 bases are TGTGCCAGCAGTTTATGGGGGGGCGCACCAGATACGCAGTATTTT. Encoded protein: CASSLWGGAPDTQYF.

This chain uses TRBV7-6 with TRBJ1-3; 8 bases are a match to TRBD1. J lost 3 bases, V lost 11 bases, and 6 bases had no gene match. Germline V gene lookup returns CDR1 SGHVS and CDR2 FNYEAQ. The CDR3 runs 13 residues. This chain's CDR3 is CALWTGFGNTIYF. The CDR3 nucleotides read TGTGCCTTATGGACAGGGTTTGGAAACACCATATATTTT. The variable domain in full, completed from reference TRBV7-6 and TRBJ1-3, reads GAGVSQSPRYKVTKRGQDVALRCDPISGHVSLYWYRQALGQGPEFLTYFNYEAQQDKSGLPNDRFSAERPEGSISTLTIQRTEQRDSAMYRCALWTGFGNTIYFGEGSWLTVV.

The chain employs TRBV7-9 and TRBJ1-1; unclear D gene. Trimming removed 4 bases from V and 3 bases from J, with 9 bases in between. The germline V gene has CDR1 SEHNR and CDR2 FQNEAQ (reference sequence). This CDR3 comprises 13 residues. In nucleotides, the CDR3 is TGTGCCAGCAGCTCCGGACCCCACACTGAAGCTTTCTTT. Translation: CASSSGPHTEAFF.

The genes are TRBV27 and TRBJ2-2; no clear D. This CDR3 region has 13 residues. V lost 5 bases to trimming and J lost 2 bases, with 6 bases between them. CDR1 and CDR2 from the germline V gene are MNHEY and SMNVEV (reference sequence). The CDR3 here is CASSPYNTGELFF. The CDR3 region has the DNA TGTGCCAGCAGTCCTTATAACACCGGGGAGCTGTTTTTT.